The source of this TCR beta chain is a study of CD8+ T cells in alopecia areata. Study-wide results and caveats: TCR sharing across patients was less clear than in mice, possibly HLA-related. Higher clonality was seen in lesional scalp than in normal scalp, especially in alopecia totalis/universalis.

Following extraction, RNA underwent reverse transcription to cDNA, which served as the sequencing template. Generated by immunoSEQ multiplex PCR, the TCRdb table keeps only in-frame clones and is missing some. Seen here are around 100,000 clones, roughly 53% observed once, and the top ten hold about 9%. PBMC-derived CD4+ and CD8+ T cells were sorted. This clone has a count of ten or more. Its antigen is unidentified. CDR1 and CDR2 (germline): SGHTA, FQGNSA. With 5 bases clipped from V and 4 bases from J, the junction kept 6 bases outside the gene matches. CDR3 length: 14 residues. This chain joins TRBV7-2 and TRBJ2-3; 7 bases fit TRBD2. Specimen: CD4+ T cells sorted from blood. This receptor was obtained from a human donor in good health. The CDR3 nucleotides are TGTGCCAGCAGCCCCAGACTAGCCTCAGATACGCAGTATTTT. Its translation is CASSPRLASDTQYF. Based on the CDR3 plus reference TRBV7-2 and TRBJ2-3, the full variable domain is GAGVSQSPSNKVTEKGKDVELRCDPISGHTALYWYRQSLGQGLEFLIYFQGNSAPDKSGLPSDRFSAERTGGSVSTLTIQRTQQEDSAVYLCASSPRLASDTQYFGPGTRLTVL.